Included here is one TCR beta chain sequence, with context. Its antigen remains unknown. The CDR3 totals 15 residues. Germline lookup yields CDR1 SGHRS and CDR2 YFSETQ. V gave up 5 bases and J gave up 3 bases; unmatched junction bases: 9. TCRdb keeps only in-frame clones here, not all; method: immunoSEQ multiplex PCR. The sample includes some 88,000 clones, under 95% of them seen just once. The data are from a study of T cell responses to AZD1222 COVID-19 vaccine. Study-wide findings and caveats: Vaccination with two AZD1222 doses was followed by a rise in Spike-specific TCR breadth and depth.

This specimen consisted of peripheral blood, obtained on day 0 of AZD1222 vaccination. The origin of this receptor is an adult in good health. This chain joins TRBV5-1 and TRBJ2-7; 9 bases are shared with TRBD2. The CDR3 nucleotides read TGCGCCAGCAGTCGCCTGACTAGCGGAAACTACGAGCAGTACTTC. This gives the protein CASSRLTSGNYEQYF. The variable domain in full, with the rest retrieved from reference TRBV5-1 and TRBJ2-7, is KAGVTQTPRYLIKTRGQQVTLSCSPISGHRSVSWYQQTPGQGLQFLFEYFSETQRNKGNFPGRFSGRQFSNSRSEMNVSTLELGDSALYLCASSRLTSGNYEQYFGPGTRLTVT.